This note documents a single T cell receptor beta chain sequence. This clonotype was observed a handful of times. It has no known antigen specificity. There are no base qualities to consult, and no much larger clone falls within one base. These data belong to a study of response to subunit inactivated influenza vaccine (dated 2018 in TCRdb). General notes on the study: Deep quantitative profiling of the T cell receptor repertoire was used in the study to follow responses to a trivalent subunit inactivated influenza vaccine. Here is what the overall study found, with its caveats: The authors proposed that each seasonal influenza vaccination may bring in only a limited number of new T cells.

From a lookup of the germline V gene (reference sequence), CDR1 and CDR2 are LGHDT and YNNKEL. The CDR3, from cysteine to phenylalanine, totals 16 residues. The DNA shown is the 48-base CDR3, in frame from base 1. V and J are truncated by 2 bases and 3 bases respectively, leaving an intervening sequence of 15 bases. The protocol used for the library was RT-PCR. The sequencer was an Illumina HiSeq 2500. TCRdb reanalyzed the raw reads on its own, using fastp at Q25 for trimming and MiXCR for clone calling, and kept in-frame beta chains. Entries are consolidated by CDR3 protein sequence, retaining the most common genes and DNA. The table for this sample lists hundreds of thousands of distinct CDR3 sequences; 16% of them were counted only once. Of the sample, 3% is held by the ten largest clones.

The material sequenced was CD4+ T cells sorted from PBMCs, taken roughly 24 months after vaccination. The TCR sequence derives from a man between 50 and 75 years old who received an inactivated influenza vaccine. Donor details come from another sample of the same person, matched by shared clones. This chain is built from TRBV3-1 and TRBJ2-3, with TRBD1 tentatively as D gene (6 bases match). Read as DNA, the sequence is TGTGCCAGCAGCCAACCAGGGGTTAGGAGAACAGATACGCAGTATTTT. It specifies CASSQPGVRRTDTQYF.